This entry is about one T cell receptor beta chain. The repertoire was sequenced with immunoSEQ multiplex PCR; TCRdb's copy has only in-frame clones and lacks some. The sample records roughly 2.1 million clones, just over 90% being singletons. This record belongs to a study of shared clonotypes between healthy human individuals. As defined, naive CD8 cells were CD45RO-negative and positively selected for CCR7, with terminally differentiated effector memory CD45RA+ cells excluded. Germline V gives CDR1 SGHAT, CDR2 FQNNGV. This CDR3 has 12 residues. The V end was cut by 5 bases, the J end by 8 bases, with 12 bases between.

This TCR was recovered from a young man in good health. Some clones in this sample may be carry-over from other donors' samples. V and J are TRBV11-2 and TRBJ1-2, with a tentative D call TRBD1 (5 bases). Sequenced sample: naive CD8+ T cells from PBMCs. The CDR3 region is CASSGASGGYTF. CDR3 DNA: TGTGCCAGCAGCGGGGCGTCGGGAGGCTACACCTTC.